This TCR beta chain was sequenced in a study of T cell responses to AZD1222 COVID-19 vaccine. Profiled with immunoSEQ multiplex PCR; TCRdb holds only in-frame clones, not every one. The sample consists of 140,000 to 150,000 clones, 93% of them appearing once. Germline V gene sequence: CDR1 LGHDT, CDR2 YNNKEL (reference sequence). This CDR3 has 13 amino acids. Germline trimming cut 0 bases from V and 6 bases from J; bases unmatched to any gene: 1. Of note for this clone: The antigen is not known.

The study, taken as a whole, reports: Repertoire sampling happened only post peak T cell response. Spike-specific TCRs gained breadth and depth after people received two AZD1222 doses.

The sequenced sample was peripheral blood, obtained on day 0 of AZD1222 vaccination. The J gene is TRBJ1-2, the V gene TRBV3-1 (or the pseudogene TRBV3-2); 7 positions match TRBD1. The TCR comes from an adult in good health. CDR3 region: CASSQDDRDGYTF. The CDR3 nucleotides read TGTGCCAGCAGCCAAGACGACAGGGATGGCTACACCTTC.